This T cell receptor (beta chain) was retrieved from a study of blood T cell repertoires in COVID-19. Germline V gives CDR1 GTSNPN, CDR2 SVGIG (reference sequence). This CDR3 has 14 residues. V was clipped by 6 bases and J by 6 bases; unmatched bases: 5. The assay was immunoSEQ multiplex PCR, and TCRdb's table has in-frame clones only and misses some. The table records under 300,000 clones, approximately 78% of them present only once. The V and J genes are TRBV30 and TRBJ2-1; 13 bases are shared with TRBD2. The clonotype comes from a woman aged 18-35 years with acute or convalescent COVID-19. Material: peripheral blood. The DNA for the CDR3 is TGTGCCTGTGGACTAGCGGGAGTCGGCAATGAGCAGTTCTTC. Protein product: CACGLAGVGNEQFF.